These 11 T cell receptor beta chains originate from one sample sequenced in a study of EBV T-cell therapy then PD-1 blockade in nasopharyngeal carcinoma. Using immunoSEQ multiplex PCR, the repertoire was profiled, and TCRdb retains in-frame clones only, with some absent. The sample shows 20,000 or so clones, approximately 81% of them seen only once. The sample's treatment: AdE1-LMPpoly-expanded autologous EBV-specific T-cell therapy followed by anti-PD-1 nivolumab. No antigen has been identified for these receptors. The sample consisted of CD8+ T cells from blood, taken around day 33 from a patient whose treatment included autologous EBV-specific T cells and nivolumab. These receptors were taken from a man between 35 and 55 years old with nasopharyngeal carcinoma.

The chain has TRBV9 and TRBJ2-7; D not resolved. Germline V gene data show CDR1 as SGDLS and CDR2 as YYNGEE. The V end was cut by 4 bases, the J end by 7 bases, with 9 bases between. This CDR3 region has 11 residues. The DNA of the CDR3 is TGTGCCAGCAGCCGAGGTGGGGAGCAGTACTTC. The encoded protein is CASSRGGEQYF.

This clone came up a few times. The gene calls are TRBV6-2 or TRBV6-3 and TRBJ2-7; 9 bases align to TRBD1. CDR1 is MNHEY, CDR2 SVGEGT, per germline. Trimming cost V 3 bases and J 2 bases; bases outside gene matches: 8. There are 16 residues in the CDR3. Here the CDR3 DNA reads TGTGCCAGCAGTTATGGGCCGACAGGGGGGACCTACGAGCAGTACTTC. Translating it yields CASSYGPTGGTYEQYF.

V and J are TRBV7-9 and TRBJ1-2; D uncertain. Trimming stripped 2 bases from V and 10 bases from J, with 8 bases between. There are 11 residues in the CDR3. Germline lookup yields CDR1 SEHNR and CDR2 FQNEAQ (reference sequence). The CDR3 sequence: CASSLSDDYTF. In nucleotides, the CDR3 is TGTGCCAGCAGCTTAAGTGATGACTACACCTTC. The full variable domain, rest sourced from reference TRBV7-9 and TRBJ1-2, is DTGVSQNPRHKITKRGQNVTFRCDPISEHNRLYWYRQTLGQGPEFLTYFQNEAQLEKSRLLSDRFSAERPKGSFSTLEIQRTEQGDSAMYLCASSLSDDYTFGSGTRLTVV.

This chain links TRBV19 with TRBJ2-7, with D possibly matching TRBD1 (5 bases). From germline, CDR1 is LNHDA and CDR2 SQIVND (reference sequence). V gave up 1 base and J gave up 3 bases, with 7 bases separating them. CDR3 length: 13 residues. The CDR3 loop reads CASSIARGYEQYF. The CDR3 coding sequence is TGTGCCAGTAGTATAGCAAGGGGCTACGAGCAGTACTTC.

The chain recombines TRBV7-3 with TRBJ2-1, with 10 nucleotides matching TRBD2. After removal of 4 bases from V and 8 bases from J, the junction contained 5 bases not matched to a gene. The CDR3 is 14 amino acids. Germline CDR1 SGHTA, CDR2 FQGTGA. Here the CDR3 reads CASSSGLAVDEQFF. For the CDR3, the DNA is TGTGCCAGCAGCTCAGGACTAGCGGTGGATGAGCAGTTCTTC. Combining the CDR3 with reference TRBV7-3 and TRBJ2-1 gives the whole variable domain GAGVSQTPSNKVTEKGKYVELRCDPISGHTALYWYRQSLGQGPEFLIYFQGTGAADDSGLPNDRFFAVRPEGSVSTLKIQRTERGDSAVYLCASSSGLAVDEQFFGPGTRLTVL.

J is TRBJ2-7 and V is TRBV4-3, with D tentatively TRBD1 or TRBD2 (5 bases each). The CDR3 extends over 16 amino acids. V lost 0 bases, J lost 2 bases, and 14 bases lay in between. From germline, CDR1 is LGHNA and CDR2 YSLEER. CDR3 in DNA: TGCGCCAGCAGCCAAGATATGGACCTGGGGGCCTACGAGCAGTACTTC. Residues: CASSQDMDLGAYEQYF.

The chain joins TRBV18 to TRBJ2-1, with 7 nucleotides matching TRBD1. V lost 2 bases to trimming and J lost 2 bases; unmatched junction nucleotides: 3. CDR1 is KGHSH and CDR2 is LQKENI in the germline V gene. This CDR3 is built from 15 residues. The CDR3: CASSPGQATYNEQFF. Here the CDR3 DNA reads TGTGCCAGCTCACCAGGACAGGCTACCTACAATGAGCAGTTCTTC.

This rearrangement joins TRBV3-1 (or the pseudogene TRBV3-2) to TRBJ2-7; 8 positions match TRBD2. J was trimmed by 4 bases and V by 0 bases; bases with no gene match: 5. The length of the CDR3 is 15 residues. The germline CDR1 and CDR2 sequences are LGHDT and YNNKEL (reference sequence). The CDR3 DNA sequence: TGTGCCAGCAGCCAAGATCTTGGGACTAGGTACGAGCAGTACTTC. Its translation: CASSQDLGTRYEQYF.

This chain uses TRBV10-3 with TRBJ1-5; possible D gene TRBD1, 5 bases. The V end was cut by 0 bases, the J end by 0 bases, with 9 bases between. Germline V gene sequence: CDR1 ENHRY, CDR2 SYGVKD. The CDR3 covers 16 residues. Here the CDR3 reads CAISESRGGSNQPQHF. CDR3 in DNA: TGTGCCATCAGTGAGTCCCGGGGGGGTAGCAATCAGCCCCAGCATTTT.

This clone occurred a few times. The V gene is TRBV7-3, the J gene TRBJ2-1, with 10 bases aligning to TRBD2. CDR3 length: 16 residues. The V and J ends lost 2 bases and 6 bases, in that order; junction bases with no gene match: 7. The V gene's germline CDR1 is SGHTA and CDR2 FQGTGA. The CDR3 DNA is TGTGCCAGCAGCTTAGTGGCCAGCGGGGGGGTCAATGAGCAGTTCTTC. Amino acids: CASSLVASGGVNEQFF.

The CDR3 is CASSLRNSRSYEQYF. In DNA, the CDR3 is TGTGCCAGCAGCTTAAGGAACAGCCGCTCCTACGAGCAGTACTTC. This rearrangement joins TRBV11-2 to TRBJ2-7, with D unresolved. CDR1 SGHAT and CDR2 FQNNGV come from the germline V gene. CDR3 length: 15 amino acids. The germline V and J ends were trimmed by 2 bases and 0 bases, with 11 bases remaining between them.